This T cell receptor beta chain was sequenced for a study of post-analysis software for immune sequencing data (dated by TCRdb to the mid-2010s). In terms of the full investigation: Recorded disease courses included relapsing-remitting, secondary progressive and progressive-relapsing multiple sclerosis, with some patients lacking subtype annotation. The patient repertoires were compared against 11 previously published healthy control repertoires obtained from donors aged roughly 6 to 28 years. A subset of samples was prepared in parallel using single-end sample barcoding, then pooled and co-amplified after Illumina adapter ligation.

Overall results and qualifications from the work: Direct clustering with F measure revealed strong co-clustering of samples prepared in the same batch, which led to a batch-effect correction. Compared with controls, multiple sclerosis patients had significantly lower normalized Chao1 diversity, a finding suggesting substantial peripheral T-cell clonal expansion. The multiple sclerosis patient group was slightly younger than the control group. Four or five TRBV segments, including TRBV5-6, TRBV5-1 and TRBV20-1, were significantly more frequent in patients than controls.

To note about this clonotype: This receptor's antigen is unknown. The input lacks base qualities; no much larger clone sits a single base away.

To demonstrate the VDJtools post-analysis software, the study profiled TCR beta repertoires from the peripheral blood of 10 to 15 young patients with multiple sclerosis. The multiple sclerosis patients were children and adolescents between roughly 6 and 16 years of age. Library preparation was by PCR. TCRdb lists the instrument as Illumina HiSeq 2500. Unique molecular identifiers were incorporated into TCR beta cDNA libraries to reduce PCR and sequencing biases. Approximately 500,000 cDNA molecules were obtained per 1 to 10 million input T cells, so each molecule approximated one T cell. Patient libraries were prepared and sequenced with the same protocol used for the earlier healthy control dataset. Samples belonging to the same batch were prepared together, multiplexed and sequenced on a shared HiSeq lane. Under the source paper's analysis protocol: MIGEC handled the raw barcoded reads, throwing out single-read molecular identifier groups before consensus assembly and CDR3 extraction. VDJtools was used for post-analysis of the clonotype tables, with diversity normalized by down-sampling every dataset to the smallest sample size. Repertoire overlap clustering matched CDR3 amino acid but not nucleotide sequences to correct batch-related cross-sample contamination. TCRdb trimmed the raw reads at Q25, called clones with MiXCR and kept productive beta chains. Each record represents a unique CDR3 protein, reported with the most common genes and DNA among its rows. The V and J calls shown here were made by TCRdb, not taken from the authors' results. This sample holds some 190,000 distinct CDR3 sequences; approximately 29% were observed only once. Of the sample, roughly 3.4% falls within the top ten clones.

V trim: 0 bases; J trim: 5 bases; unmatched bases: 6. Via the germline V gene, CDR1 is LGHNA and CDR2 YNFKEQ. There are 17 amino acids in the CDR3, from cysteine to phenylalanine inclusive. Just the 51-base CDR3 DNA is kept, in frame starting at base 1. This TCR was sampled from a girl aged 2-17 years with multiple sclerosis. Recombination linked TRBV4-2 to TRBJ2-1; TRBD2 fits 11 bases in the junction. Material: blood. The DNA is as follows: TGTGCCAGCAGCCAAGAGGGTCGGGGACTAGCGGACAATGAGCAGTTCTTC. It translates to CASSQEGRGLADNEQFF.